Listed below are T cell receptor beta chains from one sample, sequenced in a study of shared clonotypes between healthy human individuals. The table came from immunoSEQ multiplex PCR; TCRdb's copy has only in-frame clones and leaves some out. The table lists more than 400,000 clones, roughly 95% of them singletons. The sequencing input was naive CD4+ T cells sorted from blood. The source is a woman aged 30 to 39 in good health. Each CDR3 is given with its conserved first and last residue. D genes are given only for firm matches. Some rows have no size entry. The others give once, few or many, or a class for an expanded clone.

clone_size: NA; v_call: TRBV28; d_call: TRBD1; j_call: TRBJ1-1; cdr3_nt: TGTGCCAGCAGTGCTCGAAATTATAGACAGGGTATTTCTGAAGCTTTCTTT; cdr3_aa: CASSARNYRQGISEAFF
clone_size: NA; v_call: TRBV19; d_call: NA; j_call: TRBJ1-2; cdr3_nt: TGTGCCAGTAGTAGCCTGGATCGTCTCGGGGATGGCTACACCTTC; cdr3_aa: CASSSLDRLGDGYTF
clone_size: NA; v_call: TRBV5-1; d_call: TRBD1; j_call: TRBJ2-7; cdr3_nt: TGCGCCAGCAGCTCGGCTAAGACAGGGGGACCTTACGAGCAGTACTTC; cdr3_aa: CASSSAKTGGPYEQYF
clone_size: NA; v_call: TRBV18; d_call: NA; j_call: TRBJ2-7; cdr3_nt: TGTGCCAGCTCACCACTTGCGACCGGCGAGGGTAGCTACGAGCAGTACTTC; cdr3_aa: CASSPLATGEGSYEQYF
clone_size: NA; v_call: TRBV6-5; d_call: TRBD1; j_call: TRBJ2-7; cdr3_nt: TGTGCCAGCAGTGTCGGGACAGGCGTAGAGGGCGAGCAGTACTTC; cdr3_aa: CASSVGTGVEGEQYF
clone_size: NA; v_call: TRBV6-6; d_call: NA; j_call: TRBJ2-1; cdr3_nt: TGTGCCAGCAGACTAGAACTCTCCTACAATGAGCAGTTCTTC; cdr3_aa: CASRLELSYNEQFF
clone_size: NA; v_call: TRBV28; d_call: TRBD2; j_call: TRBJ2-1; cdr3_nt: TGTGCCAGCAGGGGACTAGCGGGAAGCTCCTACAATGAGCAGTTCTTC; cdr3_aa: CASRGLAGSSYNEQFF
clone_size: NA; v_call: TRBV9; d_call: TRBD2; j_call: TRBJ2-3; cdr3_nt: TGTGCCAGCAGCCCGTTAGCGGGAGGGTACACAGATACGCAGTATTTT; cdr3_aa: CASSPLAGGYTDTQYF
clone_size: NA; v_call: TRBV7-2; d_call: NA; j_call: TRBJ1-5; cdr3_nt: TGTGCCAGCAGCTCCCGAGGGACACCTAGGGGTGGACAGCCCCAGCATTTT; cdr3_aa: CASSSRGTPRGGQPQHF
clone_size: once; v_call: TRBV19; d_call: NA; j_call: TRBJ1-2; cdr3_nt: TGTGCCAGTAGTATAAAGGGGCTCTATGGCTACACCTTC; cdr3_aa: CASSIKGLYGYTF
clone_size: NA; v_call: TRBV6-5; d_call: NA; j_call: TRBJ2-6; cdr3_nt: TGTGCCAGCAGTTACTCCGTCAGCTCTGGGGCCAACGTCCTGACTTTC; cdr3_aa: CASSYSVSSGANVLTF
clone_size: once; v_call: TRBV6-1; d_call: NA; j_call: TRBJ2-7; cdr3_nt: TGTGCCAGCAGTGAATGGGCCCTATCCTACGAGCAGTACTTC; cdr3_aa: CASSEWALSYEQYF
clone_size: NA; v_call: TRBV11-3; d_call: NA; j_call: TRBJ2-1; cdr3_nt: TGTGCCAGGCTAGTCAGGGGTTTCAATGAGCAGTTCTTC; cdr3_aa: CARLVRGFNEQFF
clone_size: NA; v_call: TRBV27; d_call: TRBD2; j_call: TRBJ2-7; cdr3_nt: TGTGCCAGCAGTTCCGCGGGAGGGGCCTACGAGCAGTACTTC; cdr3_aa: CASSSAGGAYEQYF
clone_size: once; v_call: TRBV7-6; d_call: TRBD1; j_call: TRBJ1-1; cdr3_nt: TGTGCCAGCAGCTCCGACGGGACAGGGAACACTGAAGCTTTCTTT; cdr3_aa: CASSSDGTGNTEAFF
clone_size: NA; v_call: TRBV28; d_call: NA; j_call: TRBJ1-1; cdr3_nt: TGTGCCAGCAGTCCCCTGCGTTGGGCAGGGCAGAACACTGAAGCTTTCTTT; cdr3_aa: CASSPLRWAGQNTEAFF
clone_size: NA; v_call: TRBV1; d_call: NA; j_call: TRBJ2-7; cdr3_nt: TGCACCAGCAGCCAGGACGTGAGCTCCTACGAGCAGTACTTC; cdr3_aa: CTSSQDVSSYEQYF
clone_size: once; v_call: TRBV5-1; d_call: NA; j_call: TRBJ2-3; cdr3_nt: TGCGCCAGCAGCCCTCGGAGCAGCACTAGCACAGATACGCAGTATTTT; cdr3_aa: CASSPRSSTSTDTQYF
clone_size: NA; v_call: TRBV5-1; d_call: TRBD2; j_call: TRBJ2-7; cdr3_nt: TGCGCCAGCAGCTTGGTCCTAGCGGCTGAGCAGTACTTC; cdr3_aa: CASSLVLAAEQYF
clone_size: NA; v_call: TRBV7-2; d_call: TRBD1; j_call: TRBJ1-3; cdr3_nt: TGTGCCAGCAGCTTGCCCCGGGACAGGATCTCTGGAAACACCATATATTTT; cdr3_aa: CASSLPRDRISGNTIYF
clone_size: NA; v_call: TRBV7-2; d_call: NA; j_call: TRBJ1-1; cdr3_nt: TGTGCCAGCACCCCTCCGGTGAGGGGAAAGGTGAACACTGAAGCTTTCTTT; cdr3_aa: CASTPPVRGKVNTEAFF
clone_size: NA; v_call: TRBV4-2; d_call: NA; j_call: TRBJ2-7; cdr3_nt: TGTGCCAGCAGCGAGGACTTACCCTACGAGCAGTACTTC; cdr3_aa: CASSEDLPYEQYF
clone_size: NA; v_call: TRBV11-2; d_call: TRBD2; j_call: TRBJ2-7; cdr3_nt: TGTGCCAGCAGCACTAGCGGGCAGAGCTCCTACGAGCAGTACTTC; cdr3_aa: CASSTSGQSSYEQYF
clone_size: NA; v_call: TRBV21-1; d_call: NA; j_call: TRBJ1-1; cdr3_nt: TGTGCCAGCAGCAAAGACCATCCACAGTATATGACAGCTTTCTTT; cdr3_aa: CASSKDHPQYMTAFF
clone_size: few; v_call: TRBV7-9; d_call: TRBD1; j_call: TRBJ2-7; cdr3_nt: TGTGCCAGCAGCCCGGACAGGGGATTCTACGAGCAGTACTTC; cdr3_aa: CASSPDRGFYEQYF
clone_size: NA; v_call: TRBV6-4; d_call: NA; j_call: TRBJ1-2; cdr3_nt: TGTGCCAGCAGTGAGTCGGGGGCGACTGGCTACACCTTC; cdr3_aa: CASSESGATGYTF
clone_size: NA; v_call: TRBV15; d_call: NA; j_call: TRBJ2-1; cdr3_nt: TGTGCCACCAGCAGAGGTTACGACGATGAGCAGTTCTTC; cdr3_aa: CATSRGYDDEQFF
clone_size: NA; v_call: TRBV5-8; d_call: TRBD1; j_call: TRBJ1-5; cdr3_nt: TGTGCCAGCAGCTGGGGACAGGGCTCGTTCGGTAATCAGCCCCAGCATTTT; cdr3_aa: CASSWGQGSFGNQPQHF
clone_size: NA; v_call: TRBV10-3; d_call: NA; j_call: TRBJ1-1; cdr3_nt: TGTGCCATCAGTGAGACCGGGACAGAAGCTTTCTTT; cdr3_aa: CAISETGTEAFF
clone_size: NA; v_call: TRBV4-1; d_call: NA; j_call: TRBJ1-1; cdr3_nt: TGCGCCAGCAGCCAACCGACATCGAACACTGAAGCTTTCTTT; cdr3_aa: CASSQPTSNTEAFF
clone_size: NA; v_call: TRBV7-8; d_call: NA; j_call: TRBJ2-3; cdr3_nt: TGTGCCAGCAGCTCTCTCCGGGTTTTCCGCGACACAGATACGCAGTATTTT; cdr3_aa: CASSSLRVFRDTDTQYF
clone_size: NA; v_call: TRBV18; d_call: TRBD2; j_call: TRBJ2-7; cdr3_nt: TGTGCCAGCTCATATAAGCGGGAGAACTCCTACGAGCAGTACTTC; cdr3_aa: CASSYKRENSYEQYF
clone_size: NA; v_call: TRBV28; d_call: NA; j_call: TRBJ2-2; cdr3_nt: TGTGCCAGCAGTTTATTCGGCGGACCGAACACCGGGGAGCTGTTTTTT; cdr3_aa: CASSLFGGPNTGELFF
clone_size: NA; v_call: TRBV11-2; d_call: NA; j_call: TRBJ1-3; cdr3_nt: TGTGCCAGCAGCTTAAAAGATCGCACCCCGGGAGGAAACACCATATATTTT; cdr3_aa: CASSLKDRTPGGNTIYF
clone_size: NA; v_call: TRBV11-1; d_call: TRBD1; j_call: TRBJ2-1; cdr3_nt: TGTGCCAGCAGCCAGGGGGTAGGACGACCCTACAATGAGCAGTTCTTC; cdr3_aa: CASSQGVGRPYNEQFF
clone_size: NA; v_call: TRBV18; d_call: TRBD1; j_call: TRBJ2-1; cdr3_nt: TGTGCCAGCTCATCGAATGCCTTCGGGACAGGCACCTACAATGAGCAGTTCTTC; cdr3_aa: CASSSNAFGTGTYNEQFF
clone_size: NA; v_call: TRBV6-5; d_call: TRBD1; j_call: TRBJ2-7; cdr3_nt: TGTGCCAGCGGGTTACAGGGGATCGAGCAGTACTTC; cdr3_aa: CASGLQGIEQYF
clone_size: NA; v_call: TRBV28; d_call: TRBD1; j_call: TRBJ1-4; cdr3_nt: TGTGCCAGCAGTCAAATGGGGACAGGGGTTGAAAAACTGTTTTTT; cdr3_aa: CASSQMGTGVEKLFF
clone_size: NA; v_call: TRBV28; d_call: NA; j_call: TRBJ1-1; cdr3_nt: TGTGCCAGCTTTGCGAGGGGCTGGAACACTGAAGCTTTCTTT; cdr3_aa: CASFARGWNTEAFF
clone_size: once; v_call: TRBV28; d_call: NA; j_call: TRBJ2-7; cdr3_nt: TGTGCCAGCAGTTTAGACAGTATGGGGGACGAGCAGTACTTC; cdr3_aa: CASSLDSMGDEQYF
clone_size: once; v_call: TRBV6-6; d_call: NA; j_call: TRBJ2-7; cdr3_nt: TGTGCCAGCTCCCGGACAGAAACCTACGAGCAGTACTTC; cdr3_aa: CASSRTETYEQYF
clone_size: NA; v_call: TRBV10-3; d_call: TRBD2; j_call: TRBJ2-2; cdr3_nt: TGTGCCATCAGTAGCGGGACTGGGGAGCTGTTTTTT; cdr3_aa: CAISSGTGELFF
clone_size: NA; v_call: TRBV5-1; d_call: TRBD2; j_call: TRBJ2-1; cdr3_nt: TGCGCCAGCAGCCCAGGACTAGCGGGGGCCGGGGCAGCGGGAGGGCCGTTCTACAATGAGCAGTTCTTC; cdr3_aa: CASSPGLAGAGAAGGPFYNEQFF
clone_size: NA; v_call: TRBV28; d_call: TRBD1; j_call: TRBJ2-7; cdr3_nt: TGTGCCACTACGACAGGGTGGGGATCCTACGAGCAGTACTTC; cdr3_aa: CATTTGWGSYEQYF
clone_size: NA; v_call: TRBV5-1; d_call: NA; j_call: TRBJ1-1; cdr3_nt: TGCGCCAGCAGCTTAACAGAGGGCACTGAAGCTTTCTTT; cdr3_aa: CASSLTEGTEAFF
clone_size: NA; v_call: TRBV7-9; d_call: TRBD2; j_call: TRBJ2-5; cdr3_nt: TGTGCCAGCAGCTTTTCGGGAGGTGAGACCCAGTACTTC; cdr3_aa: CASSFSGGETQYF
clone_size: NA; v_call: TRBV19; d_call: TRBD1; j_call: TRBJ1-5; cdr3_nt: TGTGCCAGTAGTCTTACAGGGGGGAATCAGCCCCAGCATTTT; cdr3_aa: CASSLTGGNQPQHF
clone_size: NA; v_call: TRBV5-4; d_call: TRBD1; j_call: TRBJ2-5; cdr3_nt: TGTGCCAGCAGCTCGATGGGGACAGGGGGAGAGACCCAGTACTTC; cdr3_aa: CASSSMGTGGETQYF
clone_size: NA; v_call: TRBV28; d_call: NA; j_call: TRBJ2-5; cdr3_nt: TGTGCCAGCAGTTTACGGGTGTGGCAGGGAGAGACCCAGTACTTC; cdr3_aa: CASSLRVWQGETQYF
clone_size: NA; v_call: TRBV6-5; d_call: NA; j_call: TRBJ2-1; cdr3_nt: TGTGCCAGCAGGAATATCGAAGCGAGTGAGCAGTTCTTC; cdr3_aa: CASRNIEASEQFF
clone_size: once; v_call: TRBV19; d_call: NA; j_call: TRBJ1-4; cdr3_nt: TGTGCCAGTAGTACCCTCAGGTTCCAACAAGAAAAACTGTTTTTT; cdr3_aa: CASSTLRFQQEKLFF